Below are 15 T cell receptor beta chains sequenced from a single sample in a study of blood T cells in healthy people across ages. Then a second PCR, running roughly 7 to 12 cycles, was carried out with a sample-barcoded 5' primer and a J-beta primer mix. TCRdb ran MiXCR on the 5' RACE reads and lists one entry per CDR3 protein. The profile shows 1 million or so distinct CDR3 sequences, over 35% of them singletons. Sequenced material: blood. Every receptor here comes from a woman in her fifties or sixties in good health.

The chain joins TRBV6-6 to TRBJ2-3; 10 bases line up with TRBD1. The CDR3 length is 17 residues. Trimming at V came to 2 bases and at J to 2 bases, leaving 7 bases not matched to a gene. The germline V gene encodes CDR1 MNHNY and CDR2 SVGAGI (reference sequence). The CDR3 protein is CASSYPRDRGDTDTQYF. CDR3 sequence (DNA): TGTGCCAGCAGTTACCCCCGGGACAGGGGCGACACAGATACGCAGTATTTT.

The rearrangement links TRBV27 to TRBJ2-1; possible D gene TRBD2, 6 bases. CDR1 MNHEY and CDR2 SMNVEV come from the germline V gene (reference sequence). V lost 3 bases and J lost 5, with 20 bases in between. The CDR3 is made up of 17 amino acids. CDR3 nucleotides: TGTGCCAGCAGTTTCCGGGGGACTGCGCGGGTTCACAATGAGCAGTTCTTC. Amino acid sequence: CASSFRGTARVHNEQFF.

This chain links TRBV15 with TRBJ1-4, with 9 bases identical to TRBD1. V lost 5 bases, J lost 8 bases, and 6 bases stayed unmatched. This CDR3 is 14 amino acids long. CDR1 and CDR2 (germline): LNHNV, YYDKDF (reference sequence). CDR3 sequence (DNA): TGTGCCACCAGCGATCACAGGGGGCTCGAAAAACTGTTTTTT. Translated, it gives CATSDHRGLEKLFF.

CDR3 in amino acids: CASSYGCREYNEQFF. The CDR3 DNA reads TGTGCCAGCAGTTACGGGTGCAGGGAGTACAATGAGCAGTTCTTC. This sequence joins TRBV6-5 and TRBJ2-1; D might be TRBD1 or TRBD2, each matching 5 bases. Trimming took 2 bases from V and 4 from J, leaving 12 bases between them. Germline values: CDR1 MNHEY, CDR2 SVGAGI. This CDR3 spans 15 amino acids.

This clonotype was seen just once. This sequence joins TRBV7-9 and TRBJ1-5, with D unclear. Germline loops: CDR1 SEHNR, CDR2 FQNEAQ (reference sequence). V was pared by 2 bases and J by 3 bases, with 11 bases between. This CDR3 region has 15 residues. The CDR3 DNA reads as TGTGCCAGCAGCTTAAATTTGGGCCCCAATCAGCCCCAGCATTTT. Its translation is CASSLNLGPNQPQHF.

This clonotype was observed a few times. The DNA for the CDR3 is TGTGCCAGCAGCCAAGCCGGGACAGGGTACGATGAGCAGTTCTTC. This codes for CASSQAGTGYDEQFF. The rearrangement links TRBV13 to TRBJ2-1; 9 bases map to TRBD1. Germline V gene lookup returns CDR1 PRHDT and CDR2 FYEKMQ (reference sequence). This CDR3 comprises 15 residues. V dropped 5 bases and J dropped 8; count of bases not matched to a gene: 10. Variable domain in full (rest from reference TRBV13 and TRBJ2-1): AAGVIQSPRHLIKEKRETATLKCYPIPRHDTVYWYQQGPGQDPQFLISFYEKMQSDKGSIPDRFSAQQFSDYHSELNMSSLELGDSALYFCASSQAGTGYDEQFFGPGTRLTVL.

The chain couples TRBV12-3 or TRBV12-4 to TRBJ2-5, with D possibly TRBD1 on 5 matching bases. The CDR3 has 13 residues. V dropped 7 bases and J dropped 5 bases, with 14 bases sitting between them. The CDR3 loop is CASTVRVWETQYF. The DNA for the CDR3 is TGTGCCAGCACCGTCAGGGTCTGGGAGACCCAGTACTTC.

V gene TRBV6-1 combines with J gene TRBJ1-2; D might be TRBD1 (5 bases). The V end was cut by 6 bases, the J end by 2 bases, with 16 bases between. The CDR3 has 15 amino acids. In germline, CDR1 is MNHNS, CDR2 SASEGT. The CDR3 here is CASRQERVYNYGYTF. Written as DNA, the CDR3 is TGTGCCAGCAGACAGGAACGGGTGTACAACTATGGCTACACCTTC.

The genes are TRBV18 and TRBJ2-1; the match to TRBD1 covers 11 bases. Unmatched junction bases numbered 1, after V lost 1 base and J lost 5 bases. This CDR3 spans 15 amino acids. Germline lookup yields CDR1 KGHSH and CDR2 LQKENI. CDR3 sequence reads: CASSPLGQGDNEQFF. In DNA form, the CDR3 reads TGTGCCAGCTCACCACTGGGACAGGGGGACAATGAGCAGTTCTTC. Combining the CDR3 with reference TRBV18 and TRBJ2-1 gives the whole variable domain NAGVMQNPRHLVRRRGQEARLRCSPMKGHSHVYWYRQLPEEGLKFMVYLQKENIIDESGMPKERFSAEFPKEGPSILRIQQVVRGDSAAYFCASSPLGQGDNEQFFGPGTRLTVL.

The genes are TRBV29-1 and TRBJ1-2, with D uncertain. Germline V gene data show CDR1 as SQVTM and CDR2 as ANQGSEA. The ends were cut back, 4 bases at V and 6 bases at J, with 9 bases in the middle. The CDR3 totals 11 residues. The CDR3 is CSVADGDGYTF. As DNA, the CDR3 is TGCAGCGTTGCGGACGGAGATGGCTACACCTTC.

The CDR3: CASSLAETSWSYNEQFF. In DNA, the CDR3 is TGCGCCAGCAGCTTGGCCGAAACTAGCTGGTCCTACAATGAGCAGTTCTTC. V and J are TRBV5-1 and TRBJ2-1; D might be TRBD2 (6 bases). The CDR3 totals 17 residues. V shed 0 bases and J shed 1 base, with 14 bases lying between them. Germline V CDR1 and CDR2: SGHRS, YFSETQ. Complete variable domain (other parts from reference TRBV5-1 and TRBJ2-1): KAGVTQTPRYLIKTRGQQVTLSCSPISGHRSVSWYQQTPGQGLQFLFEYFSETQRNKGNFPGRFSGRQFSNSRSEMNVSTLELGDSALYLCASSLAETSWSYNEQFFGPGTRLTVL.

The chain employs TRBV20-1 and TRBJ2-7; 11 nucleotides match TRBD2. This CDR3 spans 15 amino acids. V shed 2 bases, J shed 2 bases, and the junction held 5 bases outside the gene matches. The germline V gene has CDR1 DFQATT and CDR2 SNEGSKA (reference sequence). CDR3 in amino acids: CSARPPTSGTYEQYF. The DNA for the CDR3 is TGCAGTGCTAGACCTCCGACTAGCGGGACCTACGAGCAGTACTTC.

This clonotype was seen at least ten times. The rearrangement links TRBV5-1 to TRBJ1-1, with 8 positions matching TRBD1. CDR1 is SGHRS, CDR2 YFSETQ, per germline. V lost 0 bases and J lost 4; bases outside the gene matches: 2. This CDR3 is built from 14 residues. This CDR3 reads CASSLVTGVTEAFF. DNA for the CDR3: TGCGCCAGCAGCTTGGTGACAGGGGTCACTGAAGCTTTCTTT.

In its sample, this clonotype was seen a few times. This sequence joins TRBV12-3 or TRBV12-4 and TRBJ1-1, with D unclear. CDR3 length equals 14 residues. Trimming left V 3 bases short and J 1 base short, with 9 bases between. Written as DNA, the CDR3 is TGTGCCAGCAGTTTTAGGCAGCAGAACACTGAAGCTTTCTTT. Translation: CASSFRQQNTEAFF.

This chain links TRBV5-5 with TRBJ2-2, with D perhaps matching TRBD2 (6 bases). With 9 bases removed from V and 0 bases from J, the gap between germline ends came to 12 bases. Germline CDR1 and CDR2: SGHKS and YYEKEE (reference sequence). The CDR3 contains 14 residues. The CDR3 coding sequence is TGTGCCACCTTAGGGACTCCGAACACCGGGGAGCTGTTTTTT. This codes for CATLGTPNTGELFF.